The 24 T cell receptor beta chains in this list originate from one sample, sequenced in a study of beta chain features in type 1 diabetes. The authors reverse transcribed all of the isolated RNA, so sequencing captured expressed TCRB transcripts. Repertoires were generated with immunoSEQ multiplex PCR, while TCRdb's copy carries only in-frame clones and drops some. The table has about half a million clones, about 29% seen once. Sequencing used naive CD4+ T cells from blood. These receptor sequences come from a man between 18 and 29 years old in good health.

The J gene is TRBJ2-1, the V gene TRBV7-8; 9 bases match TRBD2. CDR3 length equals 16 residues. The germline gives CDR1 SGHVS, CDR2 FQNEAQ. V lost 3 bases, J lost 0 bases, and 3 bases stayed unmatched. The CDR3 here is CASSFGSGSSYNEQFF. The CDR3 DNA sequence: TGTGCCAGCAGCTTCGGTAGCGGGAGCTCCTACAATGAGCAGTTCTTC.

Only one count was recorded for this clone. The chain employs TRBV2 and TRBJ1-2; D not certain. Looked up from germline, CDR1 is SNHLY and CDR2 is FYNNEI. V shed 0 bases and J shed 3 bases, with 11 bases lying between them. The CDR3 length is 15 residues. The DNA for the CDR3 is TGTGCCAGCAGTGAAGCGCTAAACAGATACTATGGCTACACCTTC. As protein: CASSEALNRYYGYTF.

This sequence joins TRBV4-1 and TRBJ2-2; D perhaps matches TRBD1 (7 bases). This CDR3 region has 16 residues. V was pared by 0 bases and J by 6 bases, with 14 bases between. Germline assignment: CDR1 MGHRA and CDR2 YSYEKL. DNA of the CDR3: TGCGCCAGCAGCCAAGAGGAGGGGGCGCGAGCCGGGGAGCTGTTTTTT. It encodes CASSQEEGARAGELFF.

This clone was picked up a small number of times. V and J are TRBV28 and TRBJ2-7; D possibly corresponds to TRBD1 (5 bases). This CDR3 has 14 amino acids. Trimming left V 5 bases short and J 7 bases short, with 18 bases between. From germline, CDR1 is MDHEN and CDR2 SYDVKM. CDR3 residues: CASSPQQEMGEQYF. The CDR3 coding sequence is TGTGCCAGCAGTCCCCAACAGGAAATGGGGGAGCAGTACTTC.

Written as DNA, the CDR3 is TGCAGCGCCCGAGGGGGGATGGAGACCCAGTACTTC. It is translated as CSARGGMETQYF. The V and J genes are TRBV29-1 and TRBJ2-5, with D tentatively TRBD1 or TRBD2 (6 bases each). Germline V gene sequence: CDR1 SQVTM, CDR2 ANQGSEA. The CDR3 has 12 residues. V lost 7 bases and J lost 5, with 14 bases in between.

This sequence joins TRBV30 and TRBJ2-5; D not resolved. With 1 base removed from V and 0 bases from J, the gap between germline ends came to 6 bases. CDR3 length: 13 residues. CDR1 is GTSNPN and CDR2 is SVGIG in the germline V gene (reference sequence). In DNA, the CDR3 is TGTGCCTGGAGTGGGGCTAACCAAGAGACCCAGTACTTC. Protein sequence: CAWSGANQETQYF.

V usage is TRBV11-2 and J usage is TRBJ2-3; D perhaps matches TRBD1 (6 bases). Trimming stripped 6 bases from V and 2 bases from J, with 15 bases between. This CDR3 has 15 residues. Per germline, CDR1 SGHAT and CDR2 FQNNGV. The CDR3 bases are TGTGCCAGCAGGCCCACAGGGTACCCCACAGATACGCAGTATTTT. Translation gives CASRPTGYPTDTQYF.

The V gene is TRBV6-6, the J gene TRBJ2-1; TRBD1 matches 8 bases. Germline trimming cut 5 bases from V and 7 bases from J; bases unmatched to any gene: 10. The CDR3 is made up of 15 amino acids. Germline V gene sequence: CDR1 MNHNY, CDR2 SVGAGI (reference sequence). CDR3: CASSRQGISGNEQFF. Here the CDR3 DNA reads TGTGCCAGCAGTAGACAGGGGATAAGCGGGAATGAGCAGTTCTTC.

V is TRBV7-2 and J is TRBJ2-7; D ambiguous. The CDR3 loop spans 15 amino acids. Per germline, CDR1 SGHTA and CDR2 FQGNSA. V was shortened by 5 bases and J by 6 bases, with 20 bases between the two germline ends. In DNA, the CDR3 is TGTGCCAGCAGCCCTTTGGGCACGGAAGGAGTCGAGCAGTACTTC. It encodes CASSPLGTEGVEQYF.

The chain couples TRBV7-7 to TRBJ2-3; D is unresolved. Germline CDR1 reads SSHAT; CDR2 reads FNYEAQ (reference sequence). Trimming removed 5 bases at V and 4 bases at J, with 16 bases between. This CDR3 comprises 15 residues. For the CDR3, the DNA is TGTGCCAGCAGCCCCTCAGGTTTACCATCAGATACGCAGTATTTT. Translated, it gives CASSPSGLPSDTQYF.

This rearrangement joins TRBV15 to TRBJ2-2; D perhaps matches TRBD2 (5 bases). Germline CDR1 is LNHNV and CDR2 is YYDKDF (reference sequence). The CDR3 runs to 16 residues. With 1 base removed from V and 9 bases from J, the gap between germline ends came to 18 bases. DNA of the CDR3: TGTGCCACCAGCAGAGCCGAGCGGAGAGCTCCCCGGGAGCTGTTTTTT. Protein sequence: CATSRAERRAPRELFF.

The chain joins TRBV25-1 to TRBJ2-7; D is possibly TRBD2 (5 bases). V lost 1 base, J lost 4 bases, and 14 bases lay in between. Germline CDR1 and CDR2: MGHDK and SYGVNS. The CDR3 runs to 15 residues. The CDR3 loop is CASSESRAANYEQYF. DNA of the CDR3: TGTGCCAGCAGTGAATCTAGAGCGGCCAATTACGAGCAGTACTTC.

The rearrangement links TRBV4-3 to TRBJ1-2; tentatively, D is TRBD1 (6 bases). CDR1 and CDR2 from the germline V gene are LGHNA and YSLEER. V was trimmed by 4 bases and J by 4 bases, leaving 10 bases between them. This CDR3 is 13 amino acids long. The CDR3 sequence: CASSPQGSYGYTF. The CDR3 DNA is TGCGCCAGCAGCCCACAGGGTTCCTATGGCTACACCTTC.

The chain carries TRBV5-4 and TRBJ2-1; weak D call: TRBD2 (6 bases). Germline CDR1 reads SGHNT; CDR2 reads YYREEE (reference sequence). Trimming removed 1 base from V and 7 bases from J, with 15 bases in between. CDR3 size: 15 residues. The CDR3, as DNA: TGTGCCAGCAGCTTGTCCCCTGGCGGGGTGAATGAGCAGTTCTTC. Its protein product is CASSLSPGGVNEQFF. Full variable domain (remainder filled in from reference TRBV5-4 and TRBJ2-1): ETGVTQSPTHLIKTRGQQVTLRCSSQSGHNTVSWYQQALGQGPQFIFQYYREEENGRGNFPPRFSGLQFPNYSSELNVNALELDDSALYLCASSLSPGGVNEQFFGPGTRLTVL.

The chain joins TRBV7-2 to TRBJ2-3; TRBD2 matches at 7 bases. There are 14 residues in the CDR3. Germline assignment: CDR1 SGHTA and CDR2 FQGNSA. The V and J ends lost 6 bases and 0 bases, in that order; junction bases with no gene match: 3. This CDR3 reads CASRFSGSTDTQYF. The CDR3 DNA is TGTGCCAGCAGATTTAGCGGGAGCACAGATACGCAGTATTTT.

This clone occurred a few times. The V and J genes are TRBV4-2 and TRBJ2-3, with D possibly TRBD2 on 6 matching bases. The CDR3 contains 16 residues. V was clipped by 4 bases and J by 1 base, with 15 bases between them. Per germline, CDR1 LGHNA and CDR2 YNFKEQ. CDR3 nucleotide sequence: TGTGCCAGCAGCCGAGGGAGTTGGGGGGGCACAGATACGCAGTATTTT. Translating it yields CASSRGSWGGTDTQYF.

There are a few counts of this clone. The rearrangement links TRBV5-4 to TRBJ2-1; maybe TRBD2 (5 bases). The V and J ends lost 2 bases and 7 bases respectively, with 13 bases between them. This CDR3 has 14 residues. Germline loops: CDR1 SGHNT, CDR2 YYREEE (reference sequence). In DNA, the CDR3 is TGTGCCAGCAGCTTAACTCCTGGGAGAAATGAGCAGTTCTTC. Translation gives CASSLTPGRNEQFF. Drawing the rest from reference TRBV5-4 and TRBJ2-1, the complete variable domain is ETGVTQSPTHLIKTRGQQVTLRCSSQSGHNTVSWYQQALGQGPQFIFQYYREEENGRGNFPPRFSGLQFPNYSSELNVNALELDDSALYLCASSLTPGRNEQFFGPGTRLTVL.

This clone was detected only a few times. The chain links TRBV23-1 to TRBJ2-4; 9 nucleotides align to TRBD1. TRBV23-1 is an open reading frame, and its role is uncertain. The CDR3 runs to 12 residues. With 11 bases clipped from V and 3 bases from J, the junction kept 2 bases outside the gene matches. The CDR3 sequence is CAGTGNKNIQYF. As DNA, the CDR3 is TGCGCCGGGACAGGGAACAAAAACATTCAGTACTTC.

The chain uses TRBV7-9 and TRBJ2-7; D uncertain. The CDR3 loop spans 13 amino acids. V was cut by 3 bases and J by 2 bases, with 8 bases left in between. Germline lookup yields CDR1 SEHNR and CDR2 FQNEAQ (reference sequence). The CDR3 DNA reads as TGTGCCAGCAGCTTGCGGATACCCTACGAGCAGTACTTC. It codes for CASSLRIPYEQYF.

The chain links TRBV30 to TRBJ2-7, with 12 bases matching TRBD2. The CDR3 spans 12 residues. V lost 7 bases and J lost 5; bases outside the gene matches: 3. Germline CDR1 and CDR2: GTSNPN and SVGIG (reference sequence). CDR3 coding DNA: TGTGCCTTGACTAGCGGGAGCCACGAGCAGTACTTC. Amino acid sequence: CALTSGSHEQYF.

This clone was seen a few times. The chain joins TRBV10-3 to TRBJ2-7; D tentatively fits TRBD1 or TRBD2 (5 bases each). The CDR3 runs 15 residues. Germline loops: CDR1 ENHRY, CDR2 SYGVKD. V was clipped by 0 bases and J by 7 bases, with 16 bases between them. CDR3 DNA sequence: TGTGCCATCAGTGAGTCAACGTGGGGGATGACTGAGCAGTACTTC. This codes for CAISESTWGMTEQYF.

V gene TRBV4-3 combines with J gene TRBJ2-1; TRBD2 agrees at 8 bases. V dropped 1 base and J dropped 5; count of bases not matched to a gene: 13. The CDR3 spans 18 residues. Germline V gene data show CDR1 as LGHNA and CDR2 as YSLEER. The CDR3 coding sequence is TGCGCCAGCAGCCAAGTAATGTCTAGCGGGTTGCGCCACAATGAGCAGTTCTTC. Protein sequence: CASSQVMSSGLRHNEQFF.

The chain employs TRBV30 and TRBJ2-7, with 8 positions matching TRBD2. Losses at the gene ends were 0 bases for V and 7 bases for J; bases not matched to a gene: 11. The CDR3 sequence is 15 residues long. Germline V CDR1 and CDR2: GTSNPN, SVGIG (reference sequence). The CDR3 protein is CAWSVHPGGSGEQYF. The CDR3 coding sequence is TGTGCCTGGAGTGTACATCCGGGAGGGTCGGGTGAGCAGTACTTC.

This clone was observed a few times. V gene TRBV15 combines with J gene TRBJ2-1; D may be TRBD1 or TRBD2 (5 bases each). Germline CDR1 reads LNHNV; CDR2 reads YYDKDF (reference sequence). This CDR3 region has 14 residues. Trimming removed 3 bases from V and 12 bases from J, with 18 bases in between. CDR3 in amino acids: CATSRARDQDRQFF. The CDR3 DNA follows: TGTGCCACCAGCAGGGCCCGGGACCAGGATAGGCAGTTCTTC.